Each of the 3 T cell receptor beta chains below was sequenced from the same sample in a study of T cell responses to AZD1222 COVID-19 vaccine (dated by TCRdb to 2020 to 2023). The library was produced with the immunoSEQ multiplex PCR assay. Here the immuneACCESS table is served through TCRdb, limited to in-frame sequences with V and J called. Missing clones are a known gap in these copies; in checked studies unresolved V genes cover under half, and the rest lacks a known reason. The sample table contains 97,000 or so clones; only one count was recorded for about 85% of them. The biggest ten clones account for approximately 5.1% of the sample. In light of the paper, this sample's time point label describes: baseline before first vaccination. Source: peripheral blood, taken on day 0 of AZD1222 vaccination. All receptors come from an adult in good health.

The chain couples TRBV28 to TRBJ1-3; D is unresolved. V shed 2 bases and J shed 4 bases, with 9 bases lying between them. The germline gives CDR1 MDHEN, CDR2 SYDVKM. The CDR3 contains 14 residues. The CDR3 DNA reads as TGTGCCAGCAGTTTAGAAGCTTCGGGAAACACCATATATTTT. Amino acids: CASSLEASGNTIYF.

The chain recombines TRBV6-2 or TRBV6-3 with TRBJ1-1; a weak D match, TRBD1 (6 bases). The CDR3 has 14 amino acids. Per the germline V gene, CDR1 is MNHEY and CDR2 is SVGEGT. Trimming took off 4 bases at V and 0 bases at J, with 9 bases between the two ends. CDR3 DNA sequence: TGTGCCAGCAGTTGGGGGGGCCTGAACACTGAAGCTTTCTTT. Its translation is CASSWGGLNTEAFF.

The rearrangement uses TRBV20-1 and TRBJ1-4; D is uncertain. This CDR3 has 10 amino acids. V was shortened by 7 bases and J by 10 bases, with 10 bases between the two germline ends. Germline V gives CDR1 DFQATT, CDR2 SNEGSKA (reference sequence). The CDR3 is CSVPWGKLFF. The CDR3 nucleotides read TGCAGTGTCCCTTGGGGAAAACTGTTTTTT.